A single T cell receptor (beta chain) is shown here with its context. Its cognate antigen is unknown. Preparing the TCRbeta library involved the use of unique molecular identifiers. TCRdb re-called the PCR reads with MiXCR, one entry per CDR3 protein. Here the sample spans fewer than 550,000 distinct CDR3 sequences, 15% to 20% being singletons. Germline loops: CDR1 SGHAT, CDR2 FQNNGV. The CDR3 length is 15 residues. The V and J ends lost 0 bases and 5 bases respectively, with 13 bases between them. This sample is part of a study of T-cell reconstitution after alpha-beta-depleted transplantation in children. Whole-study findings and limits: At around two months after transplant, the alpha-beta T cells were reportedly derived from several hundred expanded clones that came from non-depleted graft cells. It was newly produced T cells that mostly accounted for T-cell counts and diversity one year after transplant. In some patients, recipient T cells and intrathymic progenitors surviving conditioning explained high day-60 diversity.

V gene TRBV11-2 combines with J gene TRBJ2-5; tentative D call: TRBD1 (6 bases). This clonotype was obtained from a boy in the first two years of life who had a stem cell transplant for Wiskott-Aldrich syndrome, so the T cells may come from the graft donor. Sequenced material: PBMCs, mostly from graft donor cells, taken 360 days after TCRalphabeta/CD19-depleted stem cell transplant. CDR3 DNA sequence: TGTGCCAGCAGCTTAGATCAGGGGCGCTGGGAGACCCAGTACTTC. It is translated as CASSLDQGRWETQYF.